This TCR beta chain came from a study of metastatic and nonmetastatic thyroid tumors. TCRdb re-clonotyped the PCR reads via MiXCR. The table records around 50,000 clones, more than 25% of them present only once. Germline CDR1 is SGHAT and CDR2 is FQNNGV. The CDR3 totals 15 residues. A note on this clone: The junction and the germline gene differ at one end; a read error may be behind it.

The entire patient cohort was treatment-naive prior to thyroid surgery. This rearrangement joins TRBV11-2 to TRBJ2-7; 11 nucleotides agree with TRBD2. Sample: blood. This receptor was identified in a female donor with papillary thyroid cancer or a benign thyroid nodule (not recorded which). Some clones in this sample may be carry-over from other donors' samples. The CDR3 loop is CASSLGLAGLYAQYF. In nucleotides, the CDR3 is TGTGCCAGCAGCTTAGGACTAGCGGGACTCTACGCGCAGTACTTC.